This TCR beta chain appears in the sequencing data of a study of graft-versus-host responses after intestinal transplantation. Across the whole study: Transplant types were multivisceral, liver-intestinal, or isolated intestinal.

This table comes from immunoSEQ multiplex PCR, and its TCRdb copy is limited to in-frame clones, with some not included. The sample includes approximately 15,000 clones, roughly 60% of them seen just once. In the case of this clone: Antigen specificity is unknown.

Findings and limits, study-wide: After transplant, early declines in HvG clones were associated with peak levels of circulating GvH clones.

Germline lookup yields CDR1 MNHEY and CDR2 SVGAGI. V dropped 6 bases and J dropped 3; count of bases not matched to a gene: 6. There are 14 residues in the CDR3. Processing was applied to graft tissue in order to liberate intraepithelial and lamina propria lymphocytes. This sequence joins TRBV6-5 and TRBJ2-3; 7 bases align to TRBD1. The TCR originated in a human patient who received an intestinal transplant, so some T cells may come from the graft donor. This specimen consisted of ileum tissue, obtained 524 days after transplant. The CDR3 nucleotides read TGTGCCAGCAGGAAAACACAGGGGACAGATACGCAGTATTTT. Translation: CASRKTQGTDTQYF.